This TCR beta chain was recorded in a study of T cell responses to AZD1222 COVID-19 vaccine. Study information: Combined were second doses at about 4 or about 12 weeks.

The method was immunoSEQ multiplex PCR; TCRdb's version includes in-frame clones alone and lacks a portion of them. This table has about 150,000 clones, about 88% appearing once. Study-wide results and limits: Close to half of spike-specific TCRs reportedly recognize unmutated variant regions. Across the whole spike, CD4 TCRs peaked at regions 160-218 and 743-854. Researchers took repertoire samples only after the peak T cell response had come.

To note about this clone: Its specificity is not known.

Germline V CDR1 and CDR2: SQVTM, ANQGSEA. CDR3 length: 9 residues. Trimming removed 5 bases at V and 13 bases at J, with 11 bases between. Sequenced material: peripheral blood, taken on day 0 of AZD1222 vaccination. The J gene is TRBJ1-2, the V gene TRBV29-1; unclear D gene. The TCR sequence derives from an adult in good health. Here the CDR3 DNA reads TGCAGCGTTTCGGCGGAGTCCACCTTC. It encodes CSVSAESTF.